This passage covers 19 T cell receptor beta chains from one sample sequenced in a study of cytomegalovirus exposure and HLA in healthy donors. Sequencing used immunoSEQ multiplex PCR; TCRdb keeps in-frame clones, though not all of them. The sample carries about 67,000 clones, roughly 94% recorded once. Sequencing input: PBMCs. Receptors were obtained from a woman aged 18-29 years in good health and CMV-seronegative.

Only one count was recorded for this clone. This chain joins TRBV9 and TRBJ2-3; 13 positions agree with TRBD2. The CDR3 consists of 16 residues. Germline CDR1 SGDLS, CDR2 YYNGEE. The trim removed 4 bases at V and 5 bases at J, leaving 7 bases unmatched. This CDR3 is CASSRGLAGERDTQYF. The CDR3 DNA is TGTGCCAGCAGCCGAGGACTAGCGGGGGAACGAGATACGCAGTATTTT.

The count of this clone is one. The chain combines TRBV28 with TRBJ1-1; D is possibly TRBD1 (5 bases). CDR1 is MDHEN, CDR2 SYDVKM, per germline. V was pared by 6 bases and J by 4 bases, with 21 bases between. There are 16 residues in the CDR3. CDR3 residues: CASSYRGGERRTEAFF. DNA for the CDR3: TGTGCCAGCAGCTACCGTGGGGGGGAACGCCGCACTGAAGCTTTCTTT.

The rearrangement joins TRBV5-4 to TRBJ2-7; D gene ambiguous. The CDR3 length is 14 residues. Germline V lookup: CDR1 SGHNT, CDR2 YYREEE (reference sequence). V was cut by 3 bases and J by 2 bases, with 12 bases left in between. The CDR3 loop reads CASSSTKPPYEQYF. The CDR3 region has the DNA TGTGCCAGCAGCTCTACCAAGCCCCCCTACGAGCAGTACTTC.

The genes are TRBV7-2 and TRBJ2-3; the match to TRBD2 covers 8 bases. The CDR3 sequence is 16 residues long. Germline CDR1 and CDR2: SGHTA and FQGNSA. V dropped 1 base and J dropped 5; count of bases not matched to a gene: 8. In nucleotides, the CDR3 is TGTGCCAGCAGCTTAGAAGCGGGGGCCGAGGGAGATACGCAGTATTTT. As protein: CASSLEAGAEGDTQYF.

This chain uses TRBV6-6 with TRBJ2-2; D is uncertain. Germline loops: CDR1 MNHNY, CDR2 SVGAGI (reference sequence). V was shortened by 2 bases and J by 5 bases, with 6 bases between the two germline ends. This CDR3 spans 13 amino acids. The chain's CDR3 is CASSYEVTGELFF. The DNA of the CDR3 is TGTGCCAGCAGTTACGAGGTGACCGGGGAGCTGTTTTTT.

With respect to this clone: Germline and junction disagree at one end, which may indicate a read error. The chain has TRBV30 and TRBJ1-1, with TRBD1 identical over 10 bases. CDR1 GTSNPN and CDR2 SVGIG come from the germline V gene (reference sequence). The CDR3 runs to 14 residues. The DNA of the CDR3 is TGTGCCTGGAGTGCCCTAAATGCCGGGACAGGGGTTCATTTT. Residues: CAWSALNAGTGVHF.

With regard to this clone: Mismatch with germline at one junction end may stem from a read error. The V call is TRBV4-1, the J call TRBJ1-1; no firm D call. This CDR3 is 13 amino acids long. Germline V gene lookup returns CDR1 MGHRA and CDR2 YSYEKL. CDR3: CASSQAVNTEAFF. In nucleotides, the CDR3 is TGCGCCAGCAGCCAAGCAGTGAATACTGAAGCTTTCTTT.

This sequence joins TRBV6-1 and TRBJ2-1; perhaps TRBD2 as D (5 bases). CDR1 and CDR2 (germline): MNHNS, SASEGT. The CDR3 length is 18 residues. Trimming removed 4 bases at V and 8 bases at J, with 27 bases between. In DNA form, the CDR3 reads TGTGCCAGCAGTGCACCCCCGGACTCATACTCCCCTTGGCATGAGCAGTTCTTC. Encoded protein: CASSAPPDSYSPWHEQFF.

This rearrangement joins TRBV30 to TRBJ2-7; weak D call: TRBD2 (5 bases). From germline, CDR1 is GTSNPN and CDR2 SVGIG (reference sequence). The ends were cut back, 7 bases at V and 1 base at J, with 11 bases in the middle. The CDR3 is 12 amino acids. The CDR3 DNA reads TGTGCCTATGAGAGGGAATCCTACGAGCAGTACTTC. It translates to CAYERESYEQYF.

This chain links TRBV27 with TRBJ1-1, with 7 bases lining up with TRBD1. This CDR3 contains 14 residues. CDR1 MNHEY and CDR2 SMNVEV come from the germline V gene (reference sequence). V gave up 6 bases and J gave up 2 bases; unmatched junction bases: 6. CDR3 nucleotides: TGTGCCAGCAGGCCACAGGGGCCTAACACTGAAGCTTTCTTT. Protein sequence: CASRPQGPNTEAFF.

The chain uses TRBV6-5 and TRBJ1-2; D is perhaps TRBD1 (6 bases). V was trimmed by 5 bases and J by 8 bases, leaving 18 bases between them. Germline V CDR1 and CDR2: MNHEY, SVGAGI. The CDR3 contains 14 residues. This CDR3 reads CASSLRGGGRGYTF. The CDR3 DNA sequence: TGTGCCAGCAGTCTCAGGGGTGGAGGAAGGGGCTACACCTTC.

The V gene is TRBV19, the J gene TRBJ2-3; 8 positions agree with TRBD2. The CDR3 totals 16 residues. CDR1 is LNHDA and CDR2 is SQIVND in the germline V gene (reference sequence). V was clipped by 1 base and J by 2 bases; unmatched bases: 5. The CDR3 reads CASSIAAGGPTDTQYF. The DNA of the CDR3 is TGTGCCAGTAGTATAGCGGCGGGGGGCCCCACAGATACGCAGTATTTT. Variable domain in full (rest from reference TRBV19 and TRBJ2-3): DGGITQSPKYLFRKEGQNVTLSCEQNLNHDAMYWYRQDPGQGLRLIYYSQIVNDFQKGDIAEGYSVSREKKESFPLTVTSAQKNPTAFYLCASSIAAGGPTDTQYFGPGTRLTVL.

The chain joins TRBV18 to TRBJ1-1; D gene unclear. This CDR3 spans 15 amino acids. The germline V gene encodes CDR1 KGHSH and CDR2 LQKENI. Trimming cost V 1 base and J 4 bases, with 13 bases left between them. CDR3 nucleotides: TGTGCCAGCTCACCACTTTCGGAGGGAAGCACTGAAGCTTTCTTT. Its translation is CASSPLSEGSTEAFF.

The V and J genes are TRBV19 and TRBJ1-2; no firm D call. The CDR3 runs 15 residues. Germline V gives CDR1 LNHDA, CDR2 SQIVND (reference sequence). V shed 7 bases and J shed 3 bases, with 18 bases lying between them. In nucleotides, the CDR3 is TGTGCCAGTAACCTTGGACTCCTGGGAGACTATGGCTACACCTTC. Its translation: CASNLGLLGDYGYTF.

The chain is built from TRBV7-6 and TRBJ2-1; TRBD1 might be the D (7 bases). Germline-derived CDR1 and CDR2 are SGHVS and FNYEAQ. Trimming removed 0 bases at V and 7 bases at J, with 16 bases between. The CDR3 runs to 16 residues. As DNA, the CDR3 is TGTGCCAGCAGCTTAGCGCGTAGCAGGGGGGCGAATGAGCAGTTCTTC. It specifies CASSLARSRGANEQFF.

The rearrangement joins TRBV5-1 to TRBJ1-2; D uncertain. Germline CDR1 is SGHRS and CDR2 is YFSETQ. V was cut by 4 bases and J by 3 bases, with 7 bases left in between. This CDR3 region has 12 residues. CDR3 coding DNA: TGCGCCAGCAGCGTAGACTACTATGGCTACACCTTC. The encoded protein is CASSVDYYGYTF.

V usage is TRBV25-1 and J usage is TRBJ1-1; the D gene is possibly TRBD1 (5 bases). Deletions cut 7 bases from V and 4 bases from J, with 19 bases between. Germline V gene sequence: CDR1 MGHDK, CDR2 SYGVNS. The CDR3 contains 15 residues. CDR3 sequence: CASTSGESLLTEAFF. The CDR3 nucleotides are TGTGCCAGCACCTCGGGGGAAAGTCTGCTCACTGAAGCTTTCTTT.

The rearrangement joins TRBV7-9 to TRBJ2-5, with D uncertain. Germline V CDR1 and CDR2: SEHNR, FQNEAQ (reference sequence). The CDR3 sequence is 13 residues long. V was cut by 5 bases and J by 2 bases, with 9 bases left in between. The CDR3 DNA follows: TGTGCCAGCAGCAAGACAAATCAAGAGACCCAGTACTTC. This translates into CASSKTNQETQYF. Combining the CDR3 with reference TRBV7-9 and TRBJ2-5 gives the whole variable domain DTGVSQNPRHKITKRGQNVTFRCDPISEHNRLYWYRQTLGQGPEFLTYFQNEAQLEKSRLLSDRFSAERPKGSFSTLEIQRTEQGDSAMYLCASSKTNQETQYFGPGTRLLVL.

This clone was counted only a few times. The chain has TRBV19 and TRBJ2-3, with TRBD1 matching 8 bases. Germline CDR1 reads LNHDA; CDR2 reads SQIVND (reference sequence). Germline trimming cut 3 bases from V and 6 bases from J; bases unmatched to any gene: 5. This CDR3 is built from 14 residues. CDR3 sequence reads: CASSISGGGDTQYF. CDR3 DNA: TGTGCCAGTAGTATCTCAGGGGGCGGGGATACGCAGTATTTT.